The 22 T cell receptor beta chains in this list originate from one sample, sequenced in a study of response to subunit inactivated influenza vaccine. TCRdb independently ran MiXCR on the RT-PCR reads; one entry per CDR3 protein. The sample carries 500,000 to 600,000 distinct CDR3 sequences, about 15% recorded once. The material sequenced was CD4+ T cells sorted from PBMCs, taken roughly 24 months after vaccination. All receptors derive from a man aged 45 to 70 who received an inactivated influenza vaccine.

The chain uses TRBV11-2 and TRBJ2-7; unclear D gene. V shed 5 bases and J shed 5 bases, with 7 bases lying between them. CDR1 and CDR2 from the germline V gene are SGHAT and FQNNGV. The CDR3 is made up of 11 amino acids. The CDR3 nucleotides read TGTGCCAGCAGCCCTTTCCACGAGCAGTACTTC. Its translation is CASSPFHEQYF.

This chain joins TRBV28 and TRBJ2-7; 8 bases fit TRBD1. Germline-derived CDR1 and CDR2 are MDHEN and SYDVKM. J lost 2 bases, V lost 5 bases, and 5 bases had no gene match. The CDR3 is 14 amino acids. In nucleotides, the CDR3 is TGTGCCAGCAGTCCCGCGGACAGGGCCTACGAGCAGTACTTC. This translates into CASSPADRAYEQYF.

This clonotype turned up a few times. The chain links TRBV5-8 to TRBJ2-1; D is possibly TRBD1 or TRBD2 (5 bases each). Germline lookup yields CDR1 SGHTS and CDR2 YDEGEE. With 0 bases removed from V and 3 bases from J, the gap between germline ends came to 10 bases. The length of the CDR3 is 15 residues. Here the CDR3 DNA reads TGTGCCAGCAGCTTGGTCAGGGACCGCTACAATGAGCAGTTCTTC. Its translation is CASSLVRDRYNEQFF.

This clonotype appeared a single time. The chain recombines TRBV12-3 or TRBV12-4 with TRBJ2-3; D could derive from TRBD1 or TRBD2 (6 bases each). Deletions cut 4 bases from V and 1 base from J, with 12 bases between. CDR3 length: 15 residues. CDR3 sequence (DNA): TGTGCCAGCAGTTGGGGGGCCTCTGGCACAGATACGCAGTATTTT. Amino acid sequence: CASSWGASGTDTQYF.

The rearrangement links TRBV20-1 to TRBJ2-3, with 7 positions matching TRBD2. The CDR3 sequence is 14 residues long. Germline V gene lookup returns CDR1 DFQATT and CDR2 SNEGSKA (reference sequence). V gave up 2 bases and J gave up 4 bases; unmatched junction bases: 6. The CDR3 is CSARLGGGADTQYF. The DNA of the CDR3 is TGCAGTGCTAGACTGGGGGGAGGGGCAGATACGCAGTATTTT.

The V call is TRBV2, the J call TRBJ1-5; D gene uncertain. The germline V and J ends were trimmed by 3 bases and 3 bases, with 9 bases remaining between them. Germline V CDR1 and CDR2: SNHLY, FYNNEI. This CDR3 comprises 14 residues. The CDR3 DNA reads TGTGCCAGCAGTGAGTGGCAGGTCAATCAGCCCCAGCATTTT. Encoded protein: CASSEWQVNQPQHF. The variable domain in full, with the rest retrieved from reference TRBV2 and TRBJ1-5, is EPEVTQTPSHQVTQMGQEVILRCVPISNHLYFYWYRQILGQKVEFLVSFYNNEISEKSEIFDDQFSVERPDGSNFTLKIRSTKLEDSAMYFCASSEWQVNQPQHFGDGTRLSIL.

This clonotype has a count of ten or more. The CDR3 DNA reads as TGCAGCGCGGCCCAGCAGGGGAGCACAGATACGCAGTATTTT. Its translation: CSAAQQGSTDTQYF. This chain joins TRBV29-1 and TRBJ2-3, with D maybe TRBD1 (6 bases). V lost 7 bases, J lost 0 bases, and 14 bases lay in between. This CDR3 is 14 amino acids long. Per germline, CDR1 SQVTM and CDR2 ANQGSEA.

This clonotype has at least ten counts. The rearrangement uses TRBV29-1 and TRBJ2-5; D call uncertain. Germline CDR1 is SQVTM and CDR2 is ANQGSEA. Trimming cost V 5 bases and J 0 bases, with 7 bases left between them. The CDR3 is 12 amino acids. In DNA, the CDR3 is TGCAGCGTTTCACTCGACCAAGAGACCCAGTACTTC. Residues: CSVSLDQETQYF.

The genes are TRBV12-3 or TRBV12-4 and TRBJ2-5; 8 nucleotides agree with TRBD1. V trimming: 8 bases; J trimming: 5 bases; junction bases outside the gene matches: 7. The CDR3 has 13 residues. The CDR3 DNA sequence: TGTGCCAGCGGGAGACAGGGGACCGAGACCCAGTACTTC. Amino acid sequence: CASGRQGTETQYF.

This chain links TRBV5-1 with TRBJ1-4; D is undetermined. V was clipped by 2 bases and J by 8 bases, with 13 bases between them. From germline, CDR1 is SGHRS and CDR2 YFSETQ. This CDR3 contains 14 residues. CDR3 sequence: CASSFEGRKEKLFF. CDR3 in DNA: TGCGCCAGCAGCTTCGAGGGTAGAAAGGAAAAACTGTTTTTT. The full variable domain, its missing parts supplied by reference TRBV5-1 and TRBJ1-4, is KAGVTQTPRYLIKTRGQQVTLSCSPISGHRSVSWYQQTPGQGLQFLFEYFSETQRNKGNFPGRFSGRQFSNSRSEMNVSTLELGDSALYLCASSFEGRKEKLFFGSGTQLSVL.

This clonotype turned up a few times. The rearrangement links TRBV4-2 to TRBJ2-5, with D possibly TRBD1 on 5 matching bases. Germline CDR1 reads LGHNA; CDR2 reads YNFKEQ. The V end lost 0 bases, the J end lost 9 bases, and 11 bases lay between the germline ends. The CDR3 covers 13 residues. This chain's CDR3 is CASSQDPQGAQYF. The CDR3, as DNA: TGTGCCAGCAGCCAAGACCCCCAAGGGGCCCAGTACTTC.

The chain carries TRBV14 and TRBJ2-7; 11 bases map to TRBD2. V was clipped by 1 base and J by 2 bases; unmatched bases: 4. Germline CDR1 and CDR2: SGHDN and FVKESK. There are 16 residues in the CDR3. CDR3 amino acids: CASSQVAGGPPYEQYF. The CDR3 nucleotides read TGTGCCAGCAGCCAAGTAGCGGGAGGGCCTCCCTACGAGCAGTACTTC.

This clonotype has a handful of counts. J is TRBJ2-1 and V is TRBV20-1; 7 positions match TRBD2. Per germline, CDR1 DFQATT and CDR2 SNEGSKA (reference sequence). Trimming cost V 1 base and J 2 bases; bases outside gene matches: 2. This CDR3 region has 14 residues. CDR3 region: CSARAGGAYNEQFF. The CDR3 coding sequence is TGCAGTGCTAGAGCGGGAGGTGCCTACAATGAGCAGTTCTTC.

This clonotype was detected ten times or more. The rearrangement joins TRBV6-1 to TRBJ2-1; TRBD1 matches at 8 bases. Looked up from germline, CDR1 is MNHNS and CDR2 is SASEGT. The CDR3 has 14 residues. With V trimmed by 10 bases and J by 3 bases, 8 bases remained unmatched. CDR3 sequence (DNA): TGTGCCACGAAACCGGGACAGGACTACAATGAGCAGTTCTTC. Translating gives CATKPGQDYNEQFF.

In its sample, this clonotype was seen a few times. This sequence joins TRBV6-5 and TRBJ1-2; D is unresolved. The CDR3 spans 16 residues. CDR1 and CDR2 from the germline V gene are MNHEY and SVGAGI. V gave up 0 bases and J gave up 1 base, with 12 bases separating them. The CDR3 loop is CASSYSPGRNNYGYTF. The CDR3 DNA reads TGTGCCAGCAGTTACTCGCCTGGACGGAATAACTATGGCTACACCTTC.

The chain has TRBV2 and TRBJ1-3; D is undetermined. V gave up 6 bases and J gave up 2 bases, with 11 bases separating them. Germline V gene lookup returns CDR1 SNHLY and CDR2 FYNNEI. The CDR3 consists of 14 residues. The CDR3 spells CASRDIRPGNTIYF. The CDR3 DNA follows: TGTGCCAGCAGGGATATTCGGCCTGGAAACACCATATATTTT.

This clonotype was seen only a few times. The chain recombines TRBV5-1 with TRBJ1-1, with no clear D. The CDR3 covers 15 residues. The V and J ends lost 2 bases and 0 bases respectively, with 11 bases between them. CDR1 and CDR2 from the germline V gene are SGHRS and YFSETQ. The CDR3 is CASSLIAELNTEAFF. The DNA of the CDR3 is TGCGCCAGCAGCTTAATAGCAGAACTGAACACTGAAGCTTTCTTT.

The rearrangement uses TRBV19 and TRBJ2-3; 9 bases map to TRBD2. The J segment lost 5 bases and the V segment lost 3 bases, leaving 9 bases of the junction unmatched. The CDR3 extends over 16 amino acids. The germline gives CDR1 LNHDA, CDR2 SQIVND (reference sequence). The CDR3 protein is CASSIVSSGGRDTQYF. Here the CDR3 DNA reads TGTGCCAGTAGTATCGTGAGTAGCGGGGGCCGAGATACGCAGTATTTT.

Only a few counts were recorded for this clonotype. The chain couples TRBV20-1 to TRBJ2-2; no firm D call. CDR3 length: 17 residues. CDR1 is DFQATT and CDR2 is SNEGSKA in the germline V gene (reference sequence). Trimming left V 0 bases short and J 0 bases short, with 14 bases between. The CDR3 DNA reads TGCAGTGCTAGAGATCCGGGCCGTACAGCGAACACCGGGGAGCTGTTTTTT. Its translation: CSARDPGRTANTGELFF.

This clonotype showed up just a few times. J is TRBJ1-2 and V is TRBV7-3; 8 bases align to TRBD1. Trimming took 2 bases from V and 0 from J; bases not matched to a gene: 2. CDR1 SGHTA and CDR2 FQGTGA come from the germline V gene. This CDR3 has 15 amino acids. The CDR3 DNA reads as TGTGCCAGCAGCTTAGGGGGACAGGCTAACTATGGCTACACCTTC. It is translated as CASSLGGQANYGYTF.

Only a few counts were recorded for this clonotype. The chain carries TRBV6-5 and TRBJ1-1; no reliable D call. V gave up 0 bases and J gave up 9 bases, with 11 bases separating them. Germline CDR1 reads MNHEY; CDR2 reads SVGAGI. The CDR3 loop spans 13 amino acids. CDR3 coding DNA: TGTGCCAGCAGTTACTCGGTCGGGGTAAAAGCTTTCTTT. It specifies CASSYSVGVKAFF.

The chain is built from TRBV6-6 and TRBJ2-5; no clear D. Germline assignment: CDR1 MNHNY and CDR2 SVGAGI (reference sequence). V was pared by 5 bases and J by 7 bases, with 8 bases between. The CDR3 has 11 residues. The CDR3 sequence: CASSPPGTQYF. The CDR3 DNA sequence: TGTGCCAGCAGTCCCCCCGGGACCCAGTACTTC.